The next 20 T cell receptor beta chains were all read from a single sample in a study of cytomegalovirus exposure and HLA in healthy donors. PCR was performed using 60 Vbeta and 13 Jbeta primers. Produced via immunoSEQ multiplex PCR; TCRdb's table is partial and in-frame only. The profile covers more than 140,000 clones, with 60% to 80% appearing a single time and around 1.5% taken by the ten largest. Material for sequencing was PBMCs. All receptors come from a female donor in good health and CMV-seronegative.

The rearrangement uses TRBV7-9 and TRBJ2-7; maybe TRBD1 (6 bases). V lost 4 bases to trimming and J lost 3 bases, with 13 bases between them. Germline V gene data show CDR1 as SEHNR and CDR2 as FQNEAQ (reference sequence). CDR3 length: 14 residues. This CDR3 reads CASSSAGARYEQYF. CDR3 nucleotide sequence: TGTGCCAGCAGCTCCGCAGGGGCACGCTACGAGCAGTACTTC.

This sequence joins TRBV6-6 and TRBJ1-6; possibly TRBD1 for D (6 bases). CDR3 size: 16 residues. V lost 7 bases to trimming and J lost 4 bases, with 17 bases between them. The germline V gene has CDR1 MNHNY and CDR2 SVGAGI (reference sequence). CDR3 region: CASTDPGQKYNSPLHF. In DNA form, the CDR3 reads TGTGCCAGCACAGATCCCGGACAGAAATATAATTCACCCCTCCACTTT.

Judged by abundance, this clone is medium-sized. This chain links TRBV6-5 with TRBJ2-2; unclear D gene. This CDR3 contains 12 residues. In germline, CDR1 is MNHEY, CDR2 SVGAGI. V dropped 6 bases and J dropped 8 bases, with 10 bases sitting between them. The CDR3, as DNA: TGTGCCAGCAGCCGAGGCAGAGGGGAGCTGTTTTTT. Translation: CASSRGRGELFF.

For this clone: Other DNA sequences within the sample encode an identical CDR3. The chain carries TRBV4-1 and TRBJ2-3, with 10 bases aligning to TRBD2. The length of the CDR3 is 15 residues. The germline V gene has CDR1 MGHRA and CDR2 YSYEKL. With V trimmed by 4 bases and J by 10 bases, 11 bases remained unmatched. The CDR3 here is CASSPLAGATNAQYF. In nucleotides, the CDR3 is TGCGCCAGCAGCCCCCTAGCGGGAGCCACTAACGCGCAGTATTTT.

The rearrangement joins TRBV29-1 to TRBJ1-2; perhaps TRBD1 as D (5 bases). Germline CDR1 and CDR2: SQVTM and ANQGSEA. The CDR3 has 16 amino acids. The V gene lost 1 base and the J gene lost 0 bases, with 15 bases spanning the gap. This CDR3 reads CSVEGERGVPNYGYTF. CDR3 nucleotide sequence: TGCAGCGTTGAAGGGGAAAGGGGTGTTCCTAACTATGGCTACACCTTC.

The V gene is TRBV13, the J gene TRBJ2-3; TRBD2 matches at 8 bases. CDR3 length: 19 residues. J was trimmed by 2 bases and V by 4 bases; bases with no gene match: 17. Germline V gives CDR1 PRHDT, CDR2 FYEKMQ (reference sequence). In DNA, the CDR3 is TGTGCCAGCAGCTCTCCCCCGGGCGGCGGGGGGACTCTCACAGATACGCAGTATTTT. Translated, it gives CASSSPPGGGGTLTDTQYF.

The genes are TRBV7-9 and TRBJ1-6; TRBD1 matches 10 bases. Trimming removed 6 bases from V and 13 bases from J; junction bases left unmatched: 12. Germline V gives CDR1 SEHNR, CDR2 FQNEAQ (reference sequence). There are 15 residues in the CDR3. The CDR3 DNA is TGTGCCAGCAGGGATCCGGGACAGGGGAATTTCCCCCTCCACTTT. Protein: CASRDPGQGNFPLHF.

This clone was recorded only once. V usage is TRBV5-1 and J usage is TRBJ1-2; 9 bases agree with TRBD1. CDR3 length: 15 residues. The V gene end was trimmed by 5 bases and the J gene end by 2 bases; junction bases not matched to a gene: 7. Germline assignment: CDR1 SGHRS and CDR2 YFSETQ. The CDR3 DNA reads as TGCGCCAGCAGTTTCGGGGACAGGGAGAACTATGGCTACACCTTC. Translation gives CASSFGDRENYGYTF.

This chain links TRBV29-1 with TRBJ2-3, with 7 bases identical to TRBD1. With V trimmed by 2 bases and J by 4 bases, 9 bases remained unmatched. The CDR3 has 15 residues. In germline, CDR1 is SQVTM, CDR2 ANQGSEA. This chain's CDR3 is CSVEILTGKPDTQYF. The CDR3 coding sequence is TGCAGCGTTGAAATATTGACAGGGAAGCCAGATACGCAGTATTTT.

This chain links TRBV20-1 with TRBJ2-1; D might be TRBD1 (5 bases). This CDR3 contains 11 residues. V was clipped by 2 bases and J by 15 bases, with 14 bases between them. The germline V gene encodes CDR1 DFQATT and CDR2 SNEGSKA (reference sequence). The DNA for the CDR3 is TGCAGTGCTAGACAGGGATTACTGGGGTTCTTC. Translated: CSARQGLLGFF.

The V gene is TRBV15, the J gene TRBJ1-6, with D possibly matching TRBD1 (6 bases). V lost 3 bases, J lost 11 bases, and 17 bases lay in between. CDR3 size: 15 residues. Germline lookup yields CDR1 LNHNV and CDR2 YYDKDF (reference sequence). The CDR3 loop reads CATSRAQGSAAPLHF. The CDR3 region has the DNA TGTGCCACCAGCAGGGCCCAGGGGTCGGCGGCACCCCTCCACTTT.

This rearrangement joins TRBV19 to TRBJ2-5, with 7 bases lining up with TRBD2. Trimming at V came to 5 bases and at J to 7 bases, leaving 7 bases not matched to a gene. Germline V gives CDR1 LNHDA, CDR2 SQIVND (reference sequence). CDR3 length equals 13 residues. CDR3: CASSGGVRGTQYF. The CDR3 nucleotides are TGTGCCAGTAGTGGGGGGGTCCGGGGGACCCAGTACTTC.

The rearrangement links TRBV7-2 to TRBJ2-5; 7 bases are a match to TRBD2. V was clipped by 2 bases and J by 1 base; unmatched bases: 16. The CDR3 sequence is 19 residues long. Germline CDR1 and CDR2: SGHTA and FQGNSA. CDR3 bases: TGTGCCAGCAGCTTATGGGGGTCTCGCGGGAGTGGTGTCCAAGAGACCCAGTACTTC. Encoded protein: CASSLWGSRGSGVQETQYF.

V and J are TRBV12-5 and TRBJ2-1; 14 positions agree with TRBD2. CDR1 is LGHNT, CDR2 FRNRAP, per germline. This CDR3 has 22 amino acids. V shed 5 bases and J 8 bases; nucleotides not matched to a gene: 26. The CDR3, as DNA: TGTGCTAGTGGTACTCCCGGGACAGAAGGGGGAAGGACTAGCGGGAGGTCCGATGAGCAGTTCTTC. Protein: CASGTPGTEGGRTSGRSDEQFF.

V gene TRBV6-1 combines with J gene TRBJ1-2; D not resolved. Trimming removed 0 bases at V and 8 bases at J, with 16 bases between. The CDR3 loop spans 15 amino acids. The germline gives CDR1 MNHNS, CDR2 SASEGT. For the CDR3, the DNA is TGTGCCAGCAGTGAAGCCCTAGCGCGGTTATGGGGCTACACCTTC. Protein product: CASSEALARLWGYTF.

V and J are TRBV7-9 and TRBJ1-2; D gene uncertain. The length of the CDR3 is 11 residues. Per germline, CDR1 SEHNR and CDR2 FQNEAQ (reference sequence). V lost 3 bases, J lost 3 bases, and 2 bases lay in between. This CDR3 is CASSFDYGYTF. CDR3 DNA: TGTGCCAGCAGCTTCGACTATGGCTACACCTTC.

Only one count was recorded for this clone. The rearrangement uses TRBV27 and TRBJ1-1; D is possibly TRBD1 (5 bases). The CDR3 sequence is 16 residues long. Between the trimmed V and J ends, which lost 7 bases and 1 base, there was a span of 19 bases. Germline V CDR1 and CDR2: MNHEY, SMNVEV (reference sequence). The CDR3 coding sequence is TGTGCCAGCAACAGTCGACAGTTCCCATCGAACACTGAAGCTTTCTTT. Amino acids: CASNSRQFPSNTEAFF.

This clone was seen a few times. The chain has TRBV5-1 and TRBJ1-6; D is ambiguous. Germline CDR1 and CDR2: SGHRS and YFSETQ. Trimming removed 0 bases at V and 8 bases at J, with 9 bases between. CDR3 length: 14 amino acids. CDR3 sequence reads: CASSLGQAHSPLHF. CDR3 DNA sequence: TGCGCCAGCAGCTTGGGTCAGGCACATTCACCCCTCCACTTT.

The chain combines TRBV19 with TRBJ2-7; 11 bases fit TRBD2. This CDR3 is 18 amino acids long. Losses at the gene ends were 1 base for V and 2 bases for J; bases not matched to a gene: 10. Germline CDR1 and CDR2: LNHDA and SQIVND (reference sequence). The CDR3 loop reads CASSIGLAGGPRTYEQYF. The CDR3 DNA follows: TGTGCCAGTAGTATAGGTTTAGCGGGAGGGCCGAGGACCTACGAGCAGTACTTC.

In DNA, the CDR3 is TGTGCCAGCACGGACAGGGGGGAGTACCAAGAGACCCAGTACTTC. It specifies CASTDRGEYQETQYF. The gene calls are TRBV18 and TRBJ2-5, with 10 bases identical to TRBD1. From germline, CDR1 is KGHSH and CDR2 LQKENI. The CDR3 length is 15 residues. With V trimmed by 8 bases and J by 0 bases, 6 bases remained unmatched.